A single sample is the source of the 8 T cell receptor beta chains below, sequenced in a study of CD8 T cells in ankylosing spondylitis (dated by TCRdb to the late 2010s). Overall study outcomes, separate from this receptor: A TCR beta motif made up of eight highly homologous amino acid variants appeared to be characteristic of blood from ankylosing spondylitis patients.

To prepare the library, 5' RACE was applied. The reads were generated on an Illumina HiSeq 2500. The public reads were quality trimmed at Q25 with fastp and then assembled into clones with MiXCR by TCRdb, keeping productive beta chains. Records with the same CDR3 protein are collapsed into one entry carrying the most frequent genes and DNA. The sample includes about 540,000 distinct CDR3 sequences, with roughly 13% observed a single time. The ten largest clones represent about 6.5% of the sample. For these TCRs, the target antigens are not known. The specimen sequenced was blood, either unsorted or a sorted T cell fraction (not recorded which). These receptors originate from a male donor with ankylosing spondylitis.

This clonotype was seen ten or more times. This sequence joins TRBV20-1 and TRBJ2-5; 8 nucleotides align to TRBD1. Per germline, CDR1 DFQATT and CDR2 SNEGSKA (reference sequence). This CDR3 region has 16 residues. V trimming: 3 bases; J trimming: 3 bases; junction bases outside the gene matches: 12. The CDR3 sequence: CSASPPWGQAEETQYF. The DNA for the CDR3 is TGCAGTGCTAGCCCCCCGTGGGGACAGGCCGAAGAGACCCAGTACTTC.

This CDR3 is CSARAERPTGETQYF. The CDR3 DNA is TGCAGTGCCCGTGCCGAGAGGCCCACAGGAGAGACCCAGTACTTC. The rearrangement uses TRBV20-1 and TRBJ2-5, with D possibly TRBD1 on 5 matching bases. CDR1 is DFQATT, CDR2 SNEGSKA, per germline (reference sequence). There are 15 residues in the CDR3. V lost 6 bases, J lost 4 bases, and 21 bases lay in between.

The chain links TRBV2 to TRBJ2-3, with 7 bases aligning to TRBD2. This CDR3 is built from 17 residues. CDR1 is SNHLY and CDR2 is FYNNEI in the germline V gene. Trimming removed 5 bases from V and 4 bases from J; junction bases left unmatched: 15. The CDR3 loop is CASSTPLGEGSADTQYF. The CDR3 coding sequence is TGTGCCAGCAGTACACCCCTTGGGGAGGGGAGCGCAGATACGCAGTATTTT.

The genes are TRBV7-9 and TRBJ2-4; D is perhaps TRBD1 (8 bases). V shed 4 bases and J shed 7 bases, with 14 bases lying between them. Germline V gene sequence: CDR1 SEHNR, CDR2 FQNEAQ (reference sequence). The CDR3 runs 14 residues. The CDR3, as DNA: TGTGCCAGCAGCTCTGGACAGGGAGGGAACATTCAGTACTTC. Encoded protein: CASSSGQGGNIQYF.

The J gene is TRBJ2-1, the V gene TRBV30; D is perhaps TRBD2 (5 bases). The CDR3 has 12 amino acids. Germline V gives CDR1 GTSNPN, CDR2 SVGIG (reference sequence). Trimming took 2 bases from V and 8 from J, leaving 10 bases between them. CDR3 DNA sequence: TGTGCCTGGAGTATGACTAATCATGAGCAGTTCTTC. Protein product: CAWSMTNHEQFF.

This clonotype turned up a few times. The rearrangement uses TRBV6-2 or TRBV6-3 and TRBJ2-1; the D is unclear. The CDR3 has 13 residues. The V gene's germline CDR1 is MNHEY and CDR2 SVGEGT. V was cut by 3 bases and J by 8 bases, with 11 bases left in between. CDR3 DNA sequence: TGTGCCAGCAGTTATGTCGGGCTTCATGAGCAGTTCTTC. Residues: CASSYVGLHEQFF.

This sequence joins TRBV29-1 and TRBJ2-3; possibly TRBD1 for D (5 bases). The CDR3 has 13 amino acids. Deletions cut 4 bases from V and 3 bases from J, with 11 bases between. Looked up from germline, CDR1 is SQVTM and CDR2 is ANQGSEA. The CDR3 DNA follows: TGCAGCGTTGCCTTGGCAGGGACAGATACGCAGTATTTT. Its translation: CSVALAGTDTQYF.

This clonotype turned up a few times. The V gene is TRBV24-1, the J gene TRBJ2-1, with D perhaps being TRBD1 or TRBD2 (5 bases each). The CDR3 sequence is 16 residues long. Germline V CDR1 and CDR2: KGHDR, SFDVKD. V was pared by 4 bases and J by 3 bases, with 15 bases between. The CDR3 is CATSDHRKGSYNEQFF. In DNA form, the CDR3 reads TGTGCCACCAGTGACCACAGGAAAGGGAGCTACAATGAGCAGTTCTTC.